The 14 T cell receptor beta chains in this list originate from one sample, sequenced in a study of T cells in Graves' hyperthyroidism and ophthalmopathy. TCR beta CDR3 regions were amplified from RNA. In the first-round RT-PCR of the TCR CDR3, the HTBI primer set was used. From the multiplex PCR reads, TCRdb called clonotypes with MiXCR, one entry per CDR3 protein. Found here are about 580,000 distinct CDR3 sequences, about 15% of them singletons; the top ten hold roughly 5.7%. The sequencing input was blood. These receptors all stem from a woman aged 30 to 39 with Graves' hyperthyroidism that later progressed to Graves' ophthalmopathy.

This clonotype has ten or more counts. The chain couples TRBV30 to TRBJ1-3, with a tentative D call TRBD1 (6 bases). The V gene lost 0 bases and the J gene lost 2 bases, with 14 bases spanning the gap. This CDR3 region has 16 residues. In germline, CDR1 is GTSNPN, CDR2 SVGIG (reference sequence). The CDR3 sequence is CAWSVRGAVAGNTIYF. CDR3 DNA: TGTGCCTGGAGTGTAAGGGGGGCCGTAGCTGGAAACACCATATATTTT.

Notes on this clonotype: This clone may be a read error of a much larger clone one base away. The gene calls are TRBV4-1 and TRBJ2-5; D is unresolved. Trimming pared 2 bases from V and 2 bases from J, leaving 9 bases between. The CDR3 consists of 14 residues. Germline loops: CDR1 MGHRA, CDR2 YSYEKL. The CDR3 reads CASSQCRTQETQYF. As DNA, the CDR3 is TGCGCCAGCAGCCAATGTAGAACACAAGAGACCCAGTACTTC.

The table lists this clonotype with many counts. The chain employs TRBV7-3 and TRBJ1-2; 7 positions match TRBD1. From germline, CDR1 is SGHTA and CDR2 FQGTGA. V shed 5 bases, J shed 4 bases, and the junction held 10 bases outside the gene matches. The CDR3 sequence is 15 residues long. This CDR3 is CASSPPGGSSYGYTF. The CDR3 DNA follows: TGTGCCAGCAGCCCTCCAGGGGGAAGTAGCTATGGCTACACCTTC. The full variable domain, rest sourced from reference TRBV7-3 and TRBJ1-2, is GAGVSQTPSNKVTEKGKYVELRCDPISGHTALYWYRQSLGQGPEFLIYFQGTGAADDSGLPNDRFFAVRPEGSVSTLKIQRTERGDSAVYLCASSPPGGSSYGYTFGSGTRLTVV.

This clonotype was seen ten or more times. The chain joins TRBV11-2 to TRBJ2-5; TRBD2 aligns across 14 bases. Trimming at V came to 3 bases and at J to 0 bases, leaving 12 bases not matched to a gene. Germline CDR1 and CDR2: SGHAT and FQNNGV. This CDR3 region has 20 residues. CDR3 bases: TGTGCCAGCAGCTTCCCCAATGGACTAGCGGGAGGAACGTACCAAGAGACCCAGTACTTC. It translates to CASSFPNGLAGGTYQETQYF.

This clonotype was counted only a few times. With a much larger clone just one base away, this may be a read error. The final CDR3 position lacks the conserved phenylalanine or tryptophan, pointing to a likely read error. This CDR3 is CASSLSSMNTEAFS. The CDR3 DNA sequence: TGTGCCAGCAGTTTATCAAGTATGAACACTGAAGCTTTCTCT. The chain recombines TRBV27 with TRBJ1-1; D is unclear. The V end was cut by 0 bases, the J end by 0 bases, with 5 bases between. The CDR3 is 14 amino acids. Germline loops: CDR1 MNHEY, CDR2 SMNVEV (reference sequence).

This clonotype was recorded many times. CDR3 sequence: CAYEAASPDQPQHF. The CDR3 DNA sequence: TGTGCCTACGAGGCAGCCTCTCCAGATCAGCCCCAGCATTTT. The V and J genes are TRBV30 and TRBJ1-5; D gene unclear. Deletions cut 7 bases from V and 5 bases from J, with 18 bases between. The CDR3 contains 14 residues. The V gene's germline CDR1 is GTSNPN and CDR2 SVGIG (reference sequence).

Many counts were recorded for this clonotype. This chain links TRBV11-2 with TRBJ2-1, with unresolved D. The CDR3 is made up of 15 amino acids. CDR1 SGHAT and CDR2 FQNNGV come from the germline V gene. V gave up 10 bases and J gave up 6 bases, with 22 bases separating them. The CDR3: CATAPFLSNSNEQFF. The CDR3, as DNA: TGTGCCACAGCTCCTTTTCTTAGCAATTCCAATGAGCAGTTCTTC.

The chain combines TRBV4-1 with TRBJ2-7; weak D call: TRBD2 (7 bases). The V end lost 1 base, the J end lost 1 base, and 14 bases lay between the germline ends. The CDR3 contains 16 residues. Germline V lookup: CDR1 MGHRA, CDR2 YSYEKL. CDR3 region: CASSQAPRGQSYEQYF. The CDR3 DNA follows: TGCGCCAGCAGCCAAGCCCCGCGGGGGCAGTCCTACGAGCAGTACTTC.

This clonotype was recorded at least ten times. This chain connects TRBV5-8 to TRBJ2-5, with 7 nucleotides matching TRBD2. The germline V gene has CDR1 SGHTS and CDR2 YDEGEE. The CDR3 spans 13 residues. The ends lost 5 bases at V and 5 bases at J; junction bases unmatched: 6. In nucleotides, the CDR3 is TGTGCCAGCAGGGTGACTAGCACGGAGACCCAGTACTTC. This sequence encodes CASRVTSTETQYF.

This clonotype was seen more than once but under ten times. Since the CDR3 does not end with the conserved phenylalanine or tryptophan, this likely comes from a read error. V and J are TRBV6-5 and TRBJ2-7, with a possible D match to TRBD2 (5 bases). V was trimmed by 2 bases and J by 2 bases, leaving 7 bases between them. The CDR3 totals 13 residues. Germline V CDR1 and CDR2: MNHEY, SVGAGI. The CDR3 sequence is CASSYMGAYEQYL. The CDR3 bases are TGTGCCAGCAGTTACATGGGAGCCTACGAGCAGTACCTC.

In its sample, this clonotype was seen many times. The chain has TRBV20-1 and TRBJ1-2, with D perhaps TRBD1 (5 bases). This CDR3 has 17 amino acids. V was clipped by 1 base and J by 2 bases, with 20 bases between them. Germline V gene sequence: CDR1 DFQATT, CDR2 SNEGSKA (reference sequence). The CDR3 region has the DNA TGCAGTGCTAGAGCCGATGTAGGGGAGGGGTGGAACTATGGCTACACCTTC. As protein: CSARADVGEGWNYGYTF.

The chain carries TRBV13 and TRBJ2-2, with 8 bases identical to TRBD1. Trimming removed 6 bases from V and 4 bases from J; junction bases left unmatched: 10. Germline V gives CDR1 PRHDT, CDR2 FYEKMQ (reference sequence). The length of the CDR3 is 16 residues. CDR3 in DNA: TGTGCCAGCAGAGCCGGACAGGGTCAGACCACCGGGGAGCTGTTTTTT. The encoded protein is CASRAGQGQTTGELFF.

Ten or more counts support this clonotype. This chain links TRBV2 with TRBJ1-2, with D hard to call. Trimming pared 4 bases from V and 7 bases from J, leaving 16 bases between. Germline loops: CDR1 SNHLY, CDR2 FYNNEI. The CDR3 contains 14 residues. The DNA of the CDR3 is TGTGCCAGCAGTGTGAAGGGAAGCACGTCTGGCTACACCTTC. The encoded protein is CASSVKGSTSGYTF. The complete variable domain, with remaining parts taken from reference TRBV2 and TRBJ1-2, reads EPEVTQTPSHQVTQMGQEVILRCVPISNHLYFYWYRQILGQKVEFLVSFYNNEISEKSEIFDDQFSVERPDGSNFTLKIRSTKLEDSAMYFCASSVKGSTSGYTFGSGTRLTVV.

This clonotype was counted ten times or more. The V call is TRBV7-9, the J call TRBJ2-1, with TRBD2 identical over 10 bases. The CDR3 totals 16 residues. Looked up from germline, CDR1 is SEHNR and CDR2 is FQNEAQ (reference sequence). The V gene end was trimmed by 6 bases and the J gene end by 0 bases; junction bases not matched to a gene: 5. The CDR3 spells CASRRTSGTSYNEQFF. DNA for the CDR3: TGTGCCAGCAGACGGACTAGCGGTACCTCCTACAATGAGCAGTTCTTC.